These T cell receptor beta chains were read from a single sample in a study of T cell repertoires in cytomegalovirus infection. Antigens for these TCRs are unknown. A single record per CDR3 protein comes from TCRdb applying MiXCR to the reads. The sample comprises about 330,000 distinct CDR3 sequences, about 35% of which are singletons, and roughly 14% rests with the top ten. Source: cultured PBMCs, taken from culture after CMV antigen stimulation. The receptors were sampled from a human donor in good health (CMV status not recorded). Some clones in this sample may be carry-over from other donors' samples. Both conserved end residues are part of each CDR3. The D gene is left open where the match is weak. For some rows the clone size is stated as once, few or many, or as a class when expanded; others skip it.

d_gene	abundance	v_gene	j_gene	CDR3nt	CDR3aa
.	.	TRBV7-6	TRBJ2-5	TGTGCTAGCAGCCGGGACTTGCTACAAGAGACCCAGTACTTC	CASSRDLLQETQYF
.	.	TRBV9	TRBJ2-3	TGTGCCAGCAGCGCAAGACGCGTGAGTGTAACAGATACGCAGTATTTT	CASSARRVSVTDTQYF
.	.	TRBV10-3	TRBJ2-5	TGTGCCATCTCCTCTTTACAGGGTCGGGAGACCCAGTACTTC	CAISSLQGRETQYF
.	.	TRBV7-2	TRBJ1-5	TGTGCCAGCAGCCGAGATGAGGGGCGATGGCAGCCCCAGCATTTT	CASSRDEGRWQPQHF
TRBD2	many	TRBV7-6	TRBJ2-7	TGTGCCAGCAGCGGGGGGACTAGCGGTTCCTCCTACGAGCAGTACTTC	CASSGGTSGSSYEQYF
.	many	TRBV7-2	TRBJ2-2	TGTGCCAGCAGCAAGCAAACATTCGGGGAGCTGTTTTTT	CASSKQTFGELFF
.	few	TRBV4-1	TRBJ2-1	TGCGCCAGCAGCCAAGATTGGCGATTCGGGGCGAATGAGCAGTTCTTC	CASSQDWRFGANEQFF
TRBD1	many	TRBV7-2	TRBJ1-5	TGTGCCAGCAGCTTACAGACAGGGACCAATCAGCCCCAGCATTTT	CASSLQTGTNQPQHF
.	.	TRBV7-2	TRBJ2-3	TGTGCCAGCAGCCGGGAGTCTTGGTCGTCAGATACGCAGTATTTT	CASSRESWSSDTQYF
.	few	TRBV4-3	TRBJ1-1	TGCGCCAGCAGCCAAAACAGGGCTGCTAGCACTGAAGCTTTCTTT	CASSQNRAASTEAFF
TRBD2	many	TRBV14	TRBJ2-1	TGTGCCAGCAGCCAGAGGGTTCTAGCGGGACACAATGAGCAGTTCTTC	CASSQRVLAGHNEQFF
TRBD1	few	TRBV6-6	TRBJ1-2	TGTGCCAGCAGTTACTCGATTTTGGGAGACAGGGAGGGATATGGCTACACCTTC	CASSYSILGDREGYGYTF
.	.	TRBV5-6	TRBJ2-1	TGTGCCAGCAGCTTAGGGCTGAACAGGAATGAGCAGTTCTTC	CASSLGLNRNEQFF
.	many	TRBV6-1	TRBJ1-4	TGTGCCAGCAGTTCCCACCGACAGGTGGTCCTAGAAAAACTGTTTTTT	CASSSHRQVVLEKLFF
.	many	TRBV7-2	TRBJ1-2	TGTGCCAGCAGCTCAGGGACCGTTGACTATGGCTACACCTTC	CASSSGTVDYGYTF
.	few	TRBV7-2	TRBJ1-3	TGTGCCAGCAGACCACAAGGTCCGGGCATATATTTT	CASRPQGPGIYF
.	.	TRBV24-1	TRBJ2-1	TGTGCCACCCGGTGGGGGAGAGAGCAGTTCTTC	CATRWGREQFF
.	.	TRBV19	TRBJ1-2	TGTGCCAGTAGTGTCACCGGGACGGCAAACTATGGCTACACCTTC	CASSVTGTANYGYTF
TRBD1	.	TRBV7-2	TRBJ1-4	TGTGCCAGCAGCCCGCGACAGGGGGGTGAAAAACTGTTTTTT	CASSPRQGGEKLFF
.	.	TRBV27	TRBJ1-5	TGTGCCAGCAGTTCTGACACGTATAGCAATCAGCCCCAGCATTTT	CASSSDTYSNQPQHF
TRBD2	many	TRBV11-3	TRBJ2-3	TGTGCCAGCAGGATGGGACTAGCAGGGAATACGCAGTATTTT	CASRMGLAGNTQYF
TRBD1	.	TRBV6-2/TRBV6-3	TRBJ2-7	TGTGCCAGCAGTTTGACAGGGGGCGGCGAGCAGTACTTC	CASSLTGGGEQYF
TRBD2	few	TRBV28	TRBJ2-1	TGTGCCAGCAGTTTAGCGGGAGGCCATAGTGAGCAGTTCTTC	CASSLAGGHSEQFF
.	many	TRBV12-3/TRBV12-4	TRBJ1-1	TGTGCCAGCACCTCGAAGGGGGTGCACACTGAAGCTTTCTTT	CASTSKGVHTEAFF
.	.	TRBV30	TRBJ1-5	TGTGCCGGGGCCGAGGCAAACAATCAGCCCCAGCATTTT	CAGAEANNQPQHF
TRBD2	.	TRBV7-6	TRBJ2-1	TGTGCCAGCAGCCCGACTAGCTACTACAATGAGCAGTTCTTC	CASSPTSYYNEQFF
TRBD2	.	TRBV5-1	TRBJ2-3	TGCGCCAGCAGCGCGGGACTAGCGGGGGTAGATACGCAGTATTTT	CASSAGLAGVDTQYF
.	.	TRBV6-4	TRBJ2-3	TGTGCCAGCACCAAATCTGGGGGGGCCACAGATACGCAGTATTTT	CASTKSGGATDTQYF
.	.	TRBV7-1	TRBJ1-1	TGTGCCAGCAGGGGCATCGTAGAGAACACTGAAGCTTTCTTT	CASRGIVENTEAFF
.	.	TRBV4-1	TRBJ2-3	TGCGCCAGCAGCCAAGATCAGGGCAGGGGCTCATTCGCAGATACGCAGTATTTT	CASSQDQGRGSFADTQYF
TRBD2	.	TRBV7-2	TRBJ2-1	TGTGCCAGCAGCTTTAGCGGGCCTTCCTACAATGAGCAGTTCTTC	CASSFSGPSYNEQFF
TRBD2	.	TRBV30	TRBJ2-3	TGTGCCTGGACTAGCGGGTCAGATACGCAGTATTTT	CAWTSGSDTQYF
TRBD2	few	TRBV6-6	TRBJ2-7	TGTGCCAGCAGTTACTCGAGTACTAGCGGGGGTTACGAGCAGTACTTC	CASSYSSTSGGYEQYF
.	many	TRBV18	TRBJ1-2	TGTGCCAGCTCACCATCTAGGGACCACGGCTACACCTTC	CASSPSRDHGYTF
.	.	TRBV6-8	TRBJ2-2	TGTGCCAGCACCCTCTCCCCGTTGGGCCCGAACACCGGGGAGCTGTTTTTT	CASTLSPLGPNTGELFF
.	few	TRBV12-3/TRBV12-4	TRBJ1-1	TGTGCCGCGGCGGGGGACGGTAACACTGAAGCTTTCTTT	CAAAGDGNTEAFF
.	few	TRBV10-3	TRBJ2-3	TGTGCCATCAGTGAGTCGAAGAAAAACACAGATACGCAGTATTTT	CAISESKKNTDTQYF
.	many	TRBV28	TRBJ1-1	TGTGCCAGCATCCGAGGATCCCTGAACACTGAAGCTTTCTTT	CASIRGSLNTEAFF
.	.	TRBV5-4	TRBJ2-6	TGTGCCAGCAGCTTGTTACGCGCCTCTGGGGCCAACGTCCTGACTTTC	CASSLLRASGANVLTF
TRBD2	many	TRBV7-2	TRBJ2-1	TGTGCCAGCAGCTCGACCAGACTAGCGCGACATTACAATGAGCAGTTCTTC	CASSSTRLARHYNEQFF
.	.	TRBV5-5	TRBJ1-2	TGTGCCAGCGTTTATAGGGATTGGGCCTATGGCTACACCTTC	CASVYRDWAYGYTF
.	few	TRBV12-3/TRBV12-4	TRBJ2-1	TGTGCCAGCAGCAGAGAGGTGAACAATGAGCAGTTCTTC	CASSREVNNEQFF
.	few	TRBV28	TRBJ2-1	TGTGCCAGCAGTGGTTTGGGGGGTTGGTACCCGAGCTCCTACAATGAGCAGTTCTTC	CASSGLGGWYPSSYNEQFF
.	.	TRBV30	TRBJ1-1	TGTGCCTGGAGTGTGGGAGGGGGATCTGAAGCTTTCTTT	CAWSVGGGSEAFF
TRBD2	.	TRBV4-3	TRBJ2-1	TGCGCCAGCAGCCTTAGATACCCCCTAGCGGCACCCAATGAGCAGTTCTTC	CASSLRYPLAAPNEQFF
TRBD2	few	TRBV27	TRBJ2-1	TGTGCCAGCAGTATCGCCGCTCTAGCGGGACAAGGGCAGTTCTTC	CASSIAALAGQGQFF